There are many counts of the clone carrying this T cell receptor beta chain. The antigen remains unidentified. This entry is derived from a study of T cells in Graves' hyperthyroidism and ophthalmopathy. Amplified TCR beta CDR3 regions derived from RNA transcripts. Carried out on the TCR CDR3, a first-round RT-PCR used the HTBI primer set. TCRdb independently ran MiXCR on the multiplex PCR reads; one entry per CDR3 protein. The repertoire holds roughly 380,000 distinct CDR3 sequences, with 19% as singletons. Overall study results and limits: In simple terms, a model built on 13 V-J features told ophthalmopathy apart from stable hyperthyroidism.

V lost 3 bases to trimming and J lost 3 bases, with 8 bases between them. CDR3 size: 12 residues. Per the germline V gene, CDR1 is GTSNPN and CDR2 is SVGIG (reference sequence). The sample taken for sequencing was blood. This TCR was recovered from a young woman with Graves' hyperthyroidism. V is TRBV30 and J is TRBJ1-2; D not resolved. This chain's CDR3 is CAWSGTDYGYTF. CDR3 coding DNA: TGTGCCTGGAGCGGTACAGACTATGGCTACACCTTC. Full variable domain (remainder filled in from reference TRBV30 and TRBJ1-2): SQTIHQWPATLVQPVGSPLSLECTVEGTSNPNLYWYRQAAGRGLQLLFYSVGIGQISSEVPQNLSASRPQDRQFILSSKKLLLSDSGFYLCAWSGTDYGYTFGSGTRLTVV.